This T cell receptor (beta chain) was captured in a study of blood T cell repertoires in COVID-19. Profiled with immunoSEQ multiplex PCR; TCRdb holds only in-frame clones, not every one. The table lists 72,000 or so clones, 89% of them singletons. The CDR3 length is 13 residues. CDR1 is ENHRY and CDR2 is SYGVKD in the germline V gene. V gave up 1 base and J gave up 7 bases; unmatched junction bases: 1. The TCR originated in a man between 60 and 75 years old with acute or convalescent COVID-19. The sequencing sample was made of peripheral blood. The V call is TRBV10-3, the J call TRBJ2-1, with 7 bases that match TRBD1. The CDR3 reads CAISELQGNEQFF. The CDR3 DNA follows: TGTGCCATCAGTGAGTTACAGGGGAATGAGCAGTTCTTC.